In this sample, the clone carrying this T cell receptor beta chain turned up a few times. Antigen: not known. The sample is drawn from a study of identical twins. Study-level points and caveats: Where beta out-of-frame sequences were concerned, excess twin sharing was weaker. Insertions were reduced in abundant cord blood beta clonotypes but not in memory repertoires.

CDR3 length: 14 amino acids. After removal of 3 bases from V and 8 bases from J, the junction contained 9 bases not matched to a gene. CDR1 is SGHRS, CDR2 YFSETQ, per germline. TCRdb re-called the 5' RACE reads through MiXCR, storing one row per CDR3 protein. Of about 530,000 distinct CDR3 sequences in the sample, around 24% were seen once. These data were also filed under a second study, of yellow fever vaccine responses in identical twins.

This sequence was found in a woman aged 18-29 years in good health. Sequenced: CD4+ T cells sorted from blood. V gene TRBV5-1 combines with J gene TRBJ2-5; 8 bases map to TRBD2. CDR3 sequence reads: CASSSGTSAETQYF. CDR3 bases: TGCGCCAGCAGCTCCGGGACTAGTGCAGAAACCCAGTACTTC.